Listed here is a single TCR beta chain. This specimen belongs to a study of shared clonotypes between healthy human individuals. Study summary: Per-donor plates numbered three CD4 naive, three CD4 memory, two CD8 naive and one CD8 memory.

Replicate sorted-subset PCRs were loaded with 150 to 200 ng DNA, about 31,000 T cell genomes. Some clones are missing from TCRdb's copy, which holds only in-frame ones; the method was immunoSEQ multiplex PCR. The sample shows approximately 980,000 clones, 76% of them seen only once. Those who donated, Caucasian adults without exception, all lived in Nashville, Tennessee. Losses at the gene ends were 6 bases for V and 5 bases for J; bases not matched to a gene: 8. The CDR3 is 16 amino acids. The germline V gene encodes CDR1 MNHEY and CDR2 SMNVEV (reference sequence). This sequence joins TRBV27 and TRBJ2-3; 13 nucleotides agree with TRBD2. Sequenced input: memory CD4+ T cells sorted from blood. Subset defined: CD45RA-negative fraction. The TCR comes from a man between 18 and 35 years old in good health. Here the CDR3 reads CASSPGTSGIKDTQYF. The CDR3 DNA reads TGTGCCAGCAGCCCCGGGACTAGCGGGATAAAAGATACGCAGTATTTT.